This TCR beta chain is from a study of PD-1 blockade in classical Hodgkin lymphoma. V was cut by 3 bases and J by 5 bases, with 8 bases left in between. The CDR3 is made up of 13 amino acids. Germline lookup yields CDR1 MNHEY and CDR2 SMNVEV (reference sequence). Described time point: cycle 4 day 1 (C4D1), after more than five weeks of nivolumab. All the patients suffered relapse after autologous stem cell transplantation, and brentuximab vedotin exposure differed. The protocol was immunoSEQ multiplex PCR, while the TCRdb copy is restricted to in-frame clones and leaves out a portion. The sample has roughly 41,000 clones; around 69% are singletons.

This rearrangement joins TRBV27 to TRBJ2-1, with D uncertain. This receptor was identified in a human donor with classical Hodgkin lymphoma. The sample here was peripheral blood mononuclear cells (PBMCs), taken before the fourth cycle of nivolumab. The CDR3 spells CASSFGGHNEQFF. CDR3 sequence (DNA): TGTGCCAGCAGTTTTGGCGGACACAATGAGCAGTTCTTC.